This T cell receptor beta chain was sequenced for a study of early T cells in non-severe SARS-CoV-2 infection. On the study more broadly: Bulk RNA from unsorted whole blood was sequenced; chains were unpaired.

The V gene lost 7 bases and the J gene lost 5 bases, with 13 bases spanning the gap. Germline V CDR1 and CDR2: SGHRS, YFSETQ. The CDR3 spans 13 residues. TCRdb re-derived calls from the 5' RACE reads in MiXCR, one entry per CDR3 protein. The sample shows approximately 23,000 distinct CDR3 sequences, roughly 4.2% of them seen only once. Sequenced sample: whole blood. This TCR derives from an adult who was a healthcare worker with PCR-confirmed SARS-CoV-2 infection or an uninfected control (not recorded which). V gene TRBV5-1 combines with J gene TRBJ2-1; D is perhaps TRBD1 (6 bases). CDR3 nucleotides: TGCGCCAGCTCTCAAGGGGGAAACAATGAGCAGTTCTTC. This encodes CASSQGGNNEQFF. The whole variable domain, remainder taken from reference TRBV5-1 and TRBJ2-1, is KAGVTQTPRYLIKTRGQQVTLSCSPISGHRSVSWYQQTPGQGLQFLFEYFSETQRNKGNFPGRFSGRQFSNSRSEMNVSTLELGDSALYLCASSQGGNNEQFFGPGTRLTVL.